This T cell receptor (beta chain) was retrieved from a study of metastatic and nonmetastatic thyroid tumors. The wider study: For malignant and benign thyroid patients, tumor or nodule tissue and blood were the sources whose repertoires were compared. Findings and caveats of the study: The study reportedly found significantly higher TCR beta diversity in malignant thyroid tumors than benign nodules, in blood and tumor.

CDR1 is MNHNS and CDR2 is SASEGT in the germline V gene. The CDR3 sequence is 18 residues long. Trimming stripped 3 bases from V and 7 bases from J, with 27 bases between. All patients reached thyroid surgery having received no treatment beforehand. In the original analysis: For papillary thyroid cancer, a distant-metastasis classifier was constructed from CDR3 differences observed across clinicopathological groups. TCRdb reanalyzed the PCR reads via MiXCR. TCRdb's processing, not the authors', yielded these V and J calls. The sample shows 30,000 to 35,000 clones, less than 20% of them seen only once. This clone occurred a few times. No antigen is known for it.

The chain couples TRBV6-1 to TRBJ1-2, with D perhaps TRBD1 (5 bases). This clonotype was obtained from a female donor with papillary thyroid cancer or a benign thyroid nodule (not recorded which). Some clones in this sample may be carry-over from other donors' samples. Sequencing input: blood. This CDR3 reads CASSEQSSPPGSWLGYTF. The CDR3 DNA sequence: TGTGCCAGCAGTGAGCAATCCTCACCCCCAGGGTCGTGGCTTGGCTACACCTTC.